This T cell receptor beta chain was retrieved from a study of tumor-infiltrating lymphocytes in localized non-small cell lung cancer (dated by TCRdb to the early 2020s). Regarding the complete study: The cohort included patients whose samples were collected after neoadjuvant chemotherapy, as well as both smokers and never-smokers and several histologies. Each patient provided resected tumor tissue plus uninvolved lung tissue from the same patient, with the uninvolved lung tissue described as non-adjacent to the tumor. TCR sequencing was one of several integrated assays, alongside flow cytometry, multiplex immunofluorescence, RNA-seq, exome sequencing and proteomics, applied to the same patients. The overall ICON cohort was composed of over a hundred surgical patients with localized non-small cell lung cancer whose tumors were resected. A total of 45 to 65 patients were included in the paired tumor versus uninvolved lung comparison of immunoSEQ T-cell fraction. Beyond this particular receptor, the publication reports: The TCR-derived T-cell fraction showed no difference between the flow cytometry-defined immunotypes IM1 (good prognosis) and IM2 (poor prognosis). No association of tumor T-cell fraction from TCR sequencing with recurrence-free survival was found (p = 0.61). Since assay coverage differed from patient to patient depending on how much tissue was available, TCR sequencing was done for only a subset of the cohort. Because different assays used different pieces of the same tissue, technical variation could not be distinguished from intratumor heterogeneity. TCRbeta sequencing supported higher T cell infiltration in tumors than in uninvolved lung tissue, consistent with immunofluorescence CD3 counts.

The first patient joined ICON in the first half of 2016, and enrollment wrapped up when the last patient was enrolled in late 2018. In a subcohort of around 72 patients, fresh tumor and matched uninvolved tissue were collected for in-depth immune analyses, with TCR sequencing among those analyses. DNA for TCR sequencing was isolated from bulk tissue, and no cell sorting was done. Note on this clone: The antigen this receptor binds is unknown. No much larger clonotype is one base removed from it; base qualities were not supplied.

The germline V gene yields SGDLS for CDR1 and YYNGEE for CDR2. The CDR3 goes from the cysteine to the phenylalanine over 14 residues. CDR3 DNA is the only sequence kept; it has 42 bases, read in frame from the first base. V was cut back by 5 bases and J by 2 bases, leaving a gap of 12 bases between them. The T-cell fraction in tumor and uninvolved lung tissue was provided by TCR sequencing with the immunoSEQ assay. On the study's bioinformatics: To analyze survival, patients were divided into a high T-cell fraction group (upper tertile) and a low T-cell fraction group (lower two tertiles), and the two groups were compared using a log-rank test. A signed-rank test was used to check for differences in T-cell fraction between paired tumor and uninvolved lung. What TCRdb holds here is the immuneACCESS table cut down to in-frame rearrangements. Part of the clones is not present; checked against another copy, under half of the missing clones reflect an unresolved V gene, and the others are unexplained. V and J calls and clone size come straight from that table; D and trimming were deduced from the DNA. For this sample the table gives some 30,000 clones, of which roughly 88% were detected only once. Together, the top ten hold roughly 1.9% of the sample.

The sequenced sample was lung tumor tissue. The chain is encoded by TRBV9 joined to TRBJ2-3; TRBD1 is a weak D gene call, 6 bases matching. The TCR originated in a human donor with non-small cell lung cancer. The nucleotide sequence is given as TGTGCCAGCAGTAAACAGGGCCTCACAGATACGCAGTATTTT. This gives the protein CASSKQGLTDTQYF.